The 17 T cell receptor beta chains below all came from one sample that was sequenced in a study of CD8 T cells in ankylosing spondylitis. TCRdb reprocessed the 5' RACE reads via MiXCR and lists one record per CDR3 protein. Of roughly 130,000 distinct CDR3 sequences in the sample, roughly 7.3% are singletons; the top ten hold 12%. The sequencing sample was made of blood, either unsorted or a sorted T cell fraction (not recorded which). The source is a male donor with ankylosing spondylitis or in good health (not recorded which).

V usage is TRBV27 and J usage is TRBJ2-2; 8 bases match TRBD2. The CDR3 has 15 amino acids. Germline assignment: CDR1 MNHEY and CDR2 SMNVEV (reference sequence). The junction had 6 bases not matched to a gene; V was cut back by 6 bases and J by 3 bases. The CDR3: CASSSGGGDTGELFF. The CDR3 bases are TGTGCCAGCAGCTCCGGGGGGGGGGACACCGGGGAGCTGTTTTTT.

The table lists this clonotype with many counts. V and J are TRBV7-2 and TRBJ1-1; unclear D gene. The CDR3 has 13 amino acids. CDR1 is SGHTA and CDR2 is FQGNSA in the germline V gene. The V end lost 6 bases, the J end lost 1 base, and 9 bases lay between the germline ends. For the CDR3, the DNA is TGTGCCAGCAGAGCTAACCGGAACACTGAAGCTTTCTTT. Translated: CASRANRNTEAFF.

This clonotype was seen at least ten times. This sequence joins TRBV18 and TRBJ2-7; no reliable D call. Trimming took 3 bases from V and 5 from J, leaving 14 bases between them. CDR1 is KGHSH, CDR2 LQKENI, per germline. The CDR3 has 14 amino acids. This CDR3 reads CASSPSTWVDEQYF. CDR3 bases: TGTGCCAGCTCACCCTCGACATGGGTGGACGAGCAGTACTTC. Looking up the rest from reference TRBV18 and TRBJ2-7 gives the full variable domain: NAGVMQNPRHLVRRRGQEARLRCSPMKGHSHVYWYRQLPEEGLKFMVYLQKENIIDESGMPKERFSAEFPKEGPSILRIQQVVRGDSAAYFCASSPSTWVDEQYFGPGTRLTVT.

At least ten counts were recorded for this clonotype. J is TRBJ1-2 and V is TRBV20-1, with D perhaps TRBD1 (5 bases). CDR3 size: 13 residues. Germline V CDR1 and CDR2: DFQATT, SNEGSKA (reference sequence). Between the trimmed V and J ends, which lost 6 bases and 4 bases, there was a span of 15 bases. CDR3 DNA: TGCAGTGCCACCGGGACGGACCTCTATGGCTACACCTTC. It codes for CSATGTDLYGYTF.

The sample holds many counts of this clonotype. V and J are TRBV5-6 and TRBJ1-5; tentatively, D is TRBD1 (6 bases). Germline V gives CDR1 SGHDT, CDR2 YYEEEE. This CDR3 has 16 residues. V lost 6 bases to trimming and J lost 0 bases, with 16 bases between them. The CDR3 nucleotides read TGTGCCAGCACCCGGAGGGGGGGCAATAGCAATCAGCCCCAGCATTTT. Translated, it gives CASTRRGGNSNQPQHF.

This clonotype was recorded at least ten times. The rearrangement links TRBV5-5 to TRBJ2-3; possibly TRBD2 for D (5 bases). In germline, CDR1 is SGHKS, CDR2 YYEKEE (reference sequence). V lost 3 bases to trimming and J lost 2 bases, with 10 bases between them. This CDR3 spans 14 amino acids. In DNA form, the CDR3 reads TGTGCCAGCAGCTCTCTTGGACTCACAGATACGCAGTATTTT. It encodes CASSSLGLTDTQYF.

Comment on this clonotype: This may be a read error: a much more frequent sequence differs by one nucleotide. Here the CDR3 reads CAIAREVGNQPQHF. Here the CDR3 DNA reads TGTGCCATCGCCCGGGAGGTAGGAAATCAGCCCCAGCATTTT. V gene TRBV10-3 combines with J gene TRBJ1-5, with no clear D. Trimming stripped 8 bases from V and 4 bases from J, with 15 bases between. CDR3 length: 14 residues. CDR1 ENHRY and CDR2 SYGVKD come from the germline V gene.

This sequence joins TRBV9 and TRBJ2-1; D might be TRBD1 or TRBD2, each matching 6 bases. Germline loops: CDR1 SGDLS, CDR2 YYNGEE. V gave up 0 bases and J gave up 6 bases, with 13 bases separating them. The CDR3 contains 15 residues. CDR3 coding DNA: TGTGCCAGCAGCGTAGTACTGGGGGGCATCAATGAGCAGTTCTTC. Protein: CASSVVLGGINEQFF.

In this sample, this clonotype turned up many times. The rearrangement links TRBV20-1 to TRBJ1-3, with 11 bases matching TRBD1. The V gene's germline CDR1 is DFQATT and CDR2 SNEGSKA (reference sequence). Germline trimming cut 5 bases from V and 4 bases from J; bases unmatched to any gene: 4. The CDR3 loop spans 14 amino acids. The CDR3 DNA is TGCAGTGCTGGACAGGGGGCGGGAGGAAACACCATATATTTT. Protein: CSAGQGAGGNTIYF.

This clonotype was seen at least ten times. The CDR3 loop reads CASSWTSGSETEQYF. For the CDR3, the DNA is TGTGCCAGCAGCTGGACTAGCGGTTCCGAGACCGAGCAGTACTTC. This chain uses TRBV7-2 with TRBJ2-7; TRBD2 aligns across 10 bases. The CDR3 totals 15 residues. Germline assignment: CDR1 SGHTA and CDR2 FQGNSA. The trim removed 4 bases at V and 6 bases at J, leaving 9 bases unmatched.

This clonotype was recorded at least ten times. V usage is TRBV5-1 and J usage is TRBJ1-1, with D maybe TRBD1 (6 bases). CDR1 SGHRS and CDR2 YFSETQ come from the germline V gene. V lost 0 bases and J lost 2, with 8 bases in between. The CDR3 is 14 residues long. CDR3 bases: TGCGCCAGCAGCTTGGGGACAGTTAACACTGAAGCTTTCTTT. This gives the protein CASSLGTVNTEAFF.

This clonotype was seen many times. The chain uses TRBV3-1 and TRBJ2-7; D gene ambiguous. Germline CDR1 reads LGHDT; CDR2 reads YNNKEL (reference sequence). Trimming took off 8 bases at V and 2 bases at J, with 10 bases between the two ends. CDR3 length: 12 residues. The CDR3 region is CASARHPYEQYF. CDR3 DNA: TGTGCCAGCGCGAGGCACCCCTACGAGCAGTACTTC.

This clonotype has at least ten counts. This sequence joins TRBV14 and TRBJ2-1; TRBD2 matches at 9 bases. There are 17 residues in the CDR3. The germline CDR1 and CDR2 sequences are SGHDN and FVKESK. Trimming took 0 bases from V and 5 from J; bases not matched to a gene: 8. CDR3 sequence reads: CASSQDAGLAAHNEQFF. Here the CDR3 DNA reads TGTGCCAGCAGCCAAGATGCGGGACTAGCTGCCCACAATGAGCAGTTCTTC.

This clonotype was counted many times. This chain links TRBV7-2 with TRBJ2-2; D not resolved. Between the trimmed V and J ends, which lost 3 bases and 2 bases, there was a span of 7 bases. Germline loops: CDR1 SGHTA, CDR2 FQGNSA. This CDR3 has 14 residues. The CDR3 spells CASSLPVNTGELFF. The CDR3, as DNA: TGTGCCAGCAGCTTGCCCGTCAACACCGGGGAGCTGTTTTTT.

This clonotype has a count of ten or more. The chain carries TRBV28 and TRBJ2-3, with a possible D match to TRBD2 (6 bases). Looked up from germline, CDR1 is MDHEN and CDR2 is SYDVKM. The V and J ends lost 5 bases and 0 bases respectively, with 15 bases between them. The CDR3 runs 16 residues. CDR3 DNA: TGTGCCAGCAGTGTCCCGGGACTCCTTAGCACAGATACGCAGTATTTT. Translation gives CASSVPGLLSTDTQYF.

This clonotype has ten or more counts. V usage is TRBV11-3 and J usage is TRBJ2-3; perhaps D is TRBD1 or TRBD2 (5 bases each). Germline V lookup: CDR1 SGHNT, CDR2 YENEEA. Trimming took 3 bases from V and 8 from J, leaving 9 bases between them. This CDR3 comprises 12 residues. The CDR3 DNA reads as TGTGCCAGCAGCTTTGGGACGGGTACGCAGTATTTT. Its protein is CASSFGTGTQYF.

This clonotype was seen repeatedly, ten times or more. This chain links TRBV5-1 with TRBJ2-2, with a weak D call TRBD2 (5 bases). Trimming removed 3 bases at V and 7 bases at J, with 10 bases between. The CDR3 extends over 13 amino acids. CDR1 is SGHRS, CDR2 YFSETQ, per germline. The CDR3 nucleotides read TGCGCCAGCAGCTCGGACGACTACGGGGAGCTGTTTTTT. Protein sequence: CASSSDDYGELFF.